This record covers a single T cell receptor beta chain. Its antigen has not been determined. Base qualities are not provided; no much larger clone lies one nucleotide away. The data derive from a study of sequential checkpoint blockade in melanoma (dated 2019 in TCRdb). About the full investigation: Patients were randomized 1:1 to first-line nivolumab followed by ipilimumab (arm A) or ipilimumab followed by nivolumab (arm B). Maintenance nivolumab came after each of the two trial sequences. DNA from 91 pretreatment melanoma tumor samples underwent TCRbeta immunosequencing. For approximately 23 patients, matched tumor biopsies were taken both before treatment and at week 13, after single-agent nivolumab (arm A) or ipilimumab (arm B). Roughly 85% of the matched pre- and post-treatment tumor biopsy pairs came from the same lesion.

The immunoSEQ Assay was used to immunosequence TCRbeta CDR3 regions from genomic DNA. Prior to high-throughput sequencing, genomic DNA was amplified by bias-controlled multiplex PCR. In the authors' own workflow: To quantify the absolute abundance of each unique TCRbeta CDR3 region, the sequences were collapsed and filtered. Clonality, defined as 1 minus Pielou's evenness, was calculated using only productive rearrangements. To compute tumor T-cell fraction, TCRbeta template counts were normalized to usable DNA, with usable DNA estimated from several housekeeping genes. Clones with significantly greater frequencies in on-treatment versus baseline samples were identified using a previously published method. TCRdb mirrors the immuneACCESS table, restricted to in-frame sequences. Some clones are absent from its copies; in checked studies, under half trace to an unresolved V gene, and the reason for the others is unknown. V and J calls plus clone size are reproduced from that table; the DNA served to infer D and trimming. Within this sample are some 9,200 clones, with 20% to 25% of them counted one time only. About 11% of the sample rests with the top ten.

The treatment or condition label, read with the paper, signifies: randomized to nivolumab then ipilimumab (arm A) or the reverse (arm B). No trial patient had received prior DNA-damaging chemotherapy. Samples were obtained from patients with melanoma enrolled in CheckMate 064, a randomized, open-label phase II trial of sequential checkpoint blockade. Tumor TCR sequencing used genomic DNA from formalin-fixed paraffin-embedded (FFPE) tissue samples. General conclusions and limits of the study: Patients whose tumor T-cell fraction and clonality increased by week 13 were about 30 times more likely to achieve clinical benefit. In the nivolumab-first arm (arm A), an association was found between pretreatment tumor TIL clonality and response (P = .04). Small sample sizes and reduced statistical power limited the within-arm analyses of tumor T-cell fraction. Validation of the response-prediction model combining TCR metrics and mutation burden is needed in larger, independent patient cohorts. Tumor T-cell fraction and clonality were correlated with PD-L1 staining and CD8+ T-cell counts, but not with mutational load.

The CDR3 covers 14 residues, taking in both the cysteine and the phenylalanine. The retained sequence is limited to the CDR3, 42 bases, with the frame set at the first base. According to the germline V gene (reference sequence), CDR1 reads LNHDA and CDR2 reads SQIVND. V and J lose 3 bases and 0 bases, and a span of 9 bases separates them. Sequenced material: tumor tissue (inferred from file names), taken from a patient given nivolumab and ipilimumab in sequence. This chain is built from TRBV19 and TRBJ2-7, with the D segment identity uncertain. The origin of this receptor is a human donor with melanoma. The CDR3 region reads CASSMIESSYEQYF. The DNA is TGTGCCAGTAGTATGATCGAGAGCTCCTACGAGCAGTACTTC. Here the CDR3 is joined to the reference TRBV19 and TRBJ2-7 genes, and the full variable domain is: DGGITQSPKYLFRKEGQNVTLSCEQNLNHDAMYWYRQDPGQGLRLIYYSQIVNDFQKGDIAEGYSVSREKKESFPLTVTSAQKNPTAFYLCASSMIESSYEQYFGPGTRLTVT.